The 26 T cell receptor gamma chains given below trace back to one sample, sequenced in a study of gamma-delta chains in newborns, infants, children. TCRdb reanalysed the reads with CATT. This table has 1,200 to 1,500 gamma-chain clones, roughly 3.3% appearing once. The sequenced material came from blood. The origin of the receptors is a child who was a newborn, infant or young child, either healthy, febrile or measles-vaccinated (not recorded which).

This clone is labeled as medium-sized. The CDR3 DNA follows: TGTGCCTTGTGGGAGGTGCAGAATTATTATAAGAAACTCTTT. It yields the protein CALWEVQNYYKKLF. The gene calls are TRGV9 and TRGJ1 or TRGJ2. Trimming took 0 bases from V and 0 from J; bases not matched to a gene: 2. The CDR3 is 14 residues long. Germline CDR1 reads GITISATS; CDR2 reads ISYDGTV (reference sequence).

There are a few counts of this clone. An end of the junction differs from the germline gene, which may be a read error. The sample carries other DNA sequences with the same CDR3. V and J are TRGV9 and TRGJP. Per germline, CDR1 GITISATS and CDR2 ISYDGTV (reference sequence). The CDR3 runs 16 residues. CDR3 in DNA: TGTGCCTTGTGGGACCTACAAGAGCTGGGCAAAAAAATCAAGGTATTT. This codes for CALWDLQELGKKIKVF.

This clone turned up a few times. The V call is TRGV9, the J call TRGJP. From germline, CDR1 is GITISATS and CDR2 ISYDGTV (reference sequence). J was trimmed by 11 bases and V by 4 bases; bases with no gene match: 11. This CDR3 comprises 16 residues. The CDR3 here is CALWDLPEMGKKIKVF. In nucleotides, the CDR3 is TGTGCCTTGTGGGACCTTCCGGAGATGGGCAAAAAAATCAAGGTATTT.

Comments on this clone: TCRdb's listed protein matches a much larger clone and diverges from this DNA's translation at residue 7, likely through a read error; the protein shown comes from the DNA. The chain has TRGV9 and TRGJP. The germline CDR1 and CDR2 sequences are GITISATS and ISYDGTV (reference sequence). The CDR3 has 15 amino acids. This chain's CDR3 is CALWEQGLGKKIKVF. CDR3 sequence (DNA): TGTGCCTTGTGGGAGCAAGGGTTGGGCAAAAAAATCAAGGTATTT.

This clone showed up just a few times. This may come from a read error, since a much larger clone is one base off. The gene calls are TRGV9 and TRGJ1 or TRGJ2. The CDR3 sequence is 11 residues long. The germline V gene has CDR1 GITISATS and CDR2 ISYDGTV (reference sequence). The V gene end was trimmed by 0 bases and the J gene end by 14 bases; junction bases not matched to a gene: 7. This CDR3 is CALWEVQKELF. The CDR3 DNA sequence: TGTGCCTTGTGGGAGGTGCAAAAGGAACTCTTT.

This clone was detected a few times. The chain recombines TRGV3 with TRGJ1 or TRGJ2. The length of the CDR3 is 13 residues. J gave up 0 bases and V 8 bases, and 7 bases lay outside the gene matches. Germline CDR1 is VTNTFY and CDR2 is YDVSTARD (reference sequence). The CDR3 DNA reads as TGTGCCACCTTTGACAGGAATTATTATAAGAAACTCTTT. Its protein is CATFDRNYYKKLF.

In this sample, this clone is medium-sized. The rearrangement joins TRGV2 to TRGJ1 or TRGJ2. The CDR3 length is 12 residues. V shed 5 bases, J shed 1 base, and the junction held 2 bases outside the gene matches. Germline V gene data show CDR1 as EGSNGY and CDR2 as YDSYNSKV. CDR3 DNA sequence: TGTGCCACCTGGGCCAATTATTATAAGAAACTCTTT. Amino acid sequence: CATWANYYKKLF.

This clone is medium-sized. The same CDR3 arises from other DNA sequences in this sample as well. V gene TRGV9 combines with J gene TRGJP. The CDR3 consists of 17 residues. Per germline, CDR1 GITISATS and CDR2 ISYDGTV (reference sequence). With V trimmed by 0 bases and J by 11 bases, 10 bases remained unmatched. This chain's CDR3 is CALWEVQSVLGKKIKVF. The CDR3 nucleotides are TGTGCCTTGTGGGAGGTGCAAAGTGTGCTGGGCAAAAAAATCAAGGTATTT.

The chain combines TRGV9 with TRGJP. This CDR3 has 17 residues. V trimming: 0 bases; J trimming: 7 bases; junction bases outside the gene matches: 6. Germline V gene sequence: CDR1 GITISATS, CDR2 ISYDGTV (reference sequence). CDR3 loop: CALWEVRFELGKKIKVF. The CDR3 DNA is TGTGCCTTGTGGGAGGTGAGATTTGAGTTGGGCAAAAAAATCAAGGTATTT.

This clone has only a few counts. The protein recorded in TCRdb matches a much larger clone and deviates from this DNA's translation at residue 4, suggesting a read error; the protein here is obtained by translating the DNA. The genes are TRGV5 and TRGJ1 or TRGJ2. The length of the CDR3 is 13 residues. CDR1 is VINAFY, CDR2 YDVSNSKD, per germline. CDR3 sequence reads: CATCDRLVYKKLF. CDR3 bases: TGTGCCACCTGTGACAGGCTGGTTTATAAGAAACTCTTT.

This clone has a handful of counts. At residue 12, the TCRdb amino acid sequence and the translated nucleotide sequence differ, so the protein here is the DNA translation. CDR3 sequence reads: CALWGEELGKKVKVF. The CDR3 DNA is TGTGCCTTGTGGGGGGAAGAGTTGGGCAAAAAAGTCAAGGTATTT. The chain links TRGV9 to TRGJP. Germline V CDR1 and CDR2: GITISATS, ISYDGTV (reference sequence). The CDR3 covers 15 residues.

This clone appeared a few times. TCRdb pairs this DNA with a much larger clone's protein that differs at residue 7, likely a read error; the protein shown was translated from the DNA. The chain recombines TRGV4 with TRGJ1 or TRGJ2. Per germline, CDR1 EGSTGY and CDR2 YDSYTSSV. This CDR3 contains 13 residues. V was clipped by 8 bases and J by 4 bases; unmatched bases: 11. The DNA for the CDR3 is TGTGCCACCTCCAAGGGCTCCTATTATAAGAAACTCTTT. Its protein product is CATSKGSYYKKLF.

On this clone itself: The protein TCRdb gives is from a much larger clone and does not agree with this DNA's translation at residue 14, likely a read error; the protein shown here comes from the DNA. In the same sample, other DNA sequences code for this CDR3. The V call is TRGV9, the J call TRGJP. Germline CDR1 GITISATS, CDR2 ISYDGTV (reference sequence). This CDR3 region has 16 residues. The CDR3 bases are TGTGCCTTGTGGGAGGGTCAAGAGTTGGGCAAAAAAATCGAGGTATTT. Amino acid sequence: CALWEGQELGKKIEVF.

This clone was detected a few times. One end of the junction does not line up with germline, which may come from a read error. The chain employs TRGV9 and TRGJP. Germline lookup yields CDR1 GITISATS and CDR2 ISYDGTV (reference sequence). CDR3 length equals 15 residues. The CDR3 reads CASWDPGLGKKIKVF. The CDR3 coding sequence is TGTGCCTCGTGGGACCCAGGGTTGGGCAAAAAAATCAAGGTATTT.

On this clone itself: This DNA's translation and the protein TCRdb lists, from a much larger clone, do not match at residue 6, likely due to a read error; the protein shown is translated from the DNA. The rearrangement joins TRGV3 to TRGJP2. This CDR3 region has 16 residues. Looked up from germline, CDR1 is VTNTFY and CDR2 is YDVSTARD (reference sequence). The J segment lost 3 bases and the V segment lost 3 bases, leaving 10 bases of the junction unmatched. Written as DNA, the CDR3 is TGTGCCACCTGGGACGGGCGAGAGGGTAGTGATTGGATCAAGACGTTT. Amino acids: CATWDGREGSDWIKTF.

This clone ranks as medium-sized. This chain uses TRGV2 with TRGJ1 or TRGJ2. Losses at the gene ends were 0 bases for V and 5 bases for J; bases not matched to a gene: 4. The CDR3 is 13 residues long. CDR1 and CDR2 (germline): EGSNGY, YDSYNSKV. CDR3 coding DNA: TGTGCCACCTGGGACGGGCAAAATTATAAGAAACTCTTT. Protein: CATWDGQNYKKLF.

This clone was observed a few times. This is likely an artifact of a read error, given a far larger clone one base away. The V gene is TRGV2, the J gene TRGJ1 or TRGJ2. Germline V CDR1 and CDR2: EGSNGY, YDSYNSKV. There are 11 residues in the CDR3. CDR3 in amino acids: CATWDALKKIF. The CDR3 DNA is TGTGCCACCTGGGACGCCCTTAAGAAAATCTTT.

This clone was counted between two and nine times. TCRdb shows a much larger clone's protein in place of this DNA's translation, and the two differ at residue 11, likely through a read error; the protein shown is translated from the DNA. The V call is TRGV9, the J call TRGJP. This CDR3 region has 16 residues. Germline V gene sequence: CDR1 GITISATS, CDR2 ISYDGTV (reference sequence). CDR3 bases: TGTGCCTTGTGGGAGTACGTAGAGTTGGGCAGAAAAATCAAGGTATTT. This sequence encodes CALWEYVELGRKIKVF.

This clone was recorded a few times. TCRdb's protein, taken from a much larger clone, differs from this DNA's translation at residue 4, likely owing to a read error; the protein displayed comes from the DNA. The V and J genes are TRGV9 and TRGJP. The CDR3 loop spans 16 amino acids. CDR1 is GITISATS, CDR2 ISYDGTV, per germline (reference sequence). The CDR3 region has the DNA TGTGCCTTGCGGGAGTACCAAGAGTTGGGCAAAAAAATCAAGGTATTT. Protein: CALREYQELGKKIKVF.

This clone has only a few counts. This chain joins TRGV9 and TRGJP. Germline V CDR1 and CDR2: GITISATS, ISYDGTV (reference sequence). V trimming: 0 bases; J trimming: 4 bases; junction bases outside the gene matches: 6. The length of the CDR3 is 18 residues. The CDR3 DNA is TGTGCCTTGTGGGAGGTGCGGGTACAAGAGTTGGGCAAAAAAATCAAGGTATTT. The encoded protein is CALWEVRVQELGKKIKVF.

To note about this clone: At one boundary the junction diverges from the germline segment, which might be a read error. The same CDR3 arises from other DNA sequences in this sample as well. V and J are TRGV9 and TRGJP. The CDR3 has 18 residues. CDR1 and CDR2 from the germline V gene are GITISATS and ISYDGTV (reference sequence). The CDR3 nucleotides read TGTGCCTTGTGGGAGGTGGTCCCACAAGAGTTAGGCAAAAAAATCAAGGTATTT. Translating it yields CALWEVVPQELGKKIKVF.

By share, this clone ranks as large. A far bigger clonotype differs at one base, so this is likely a read error. This chain connects TRGV9 to TRGJP. CDR1 GITISATS and CDR2 ISYDGTV come from the germline V gene (reference sequence). The CDR3 is made up of 16 amino acids. CDR3 sequence: CALWGVQELGKKIKVF. The CDR3 DNA reads TGTGCCTTGTGGGGGGTGCAAGAGTTGGGCAAAAAAATCAAGGTATTT.

This clone is labeled medium-sized. The genes are TRGV9 and TRGJP. With 4 bases clipped from V and 4 bases from J, the junction kept 4 bases outside the gene matches. Per the germline V gene, CDR1 is GITISATS and CDR2 is ISYDGTV (reference sequence). The CDR3 loop spans 16 amino acids. CDR3 in amino acids: CALWDYQELGKKIKVF. CDR3 DNA: TGTGCCTTGTGGGACTATCAAGAGTTGGGCAAAAAAATCAAGGTATTT.

Comment on this clone: TCRdb's listed protein matches a much larger clone and diverges from this DNA's translation at residue 7, likely through a read error; the protein shown comes from the DNA. This sequence joins TRGV3 and TRGJP2. The CDR3 totals 13 residues. With V trimmed by 1 base and J by 6 bases, 2 bases remained unmatched. Germline assignment: CDR1 VTNTFY and CDR2 YDVSTARD (reference sequence). CDR3 coding DNA: TGTGCCACCTGGGACAGTGGTGATTGGATCAAGACGTTT. Encoded protein: CATWDSGDWIKTF.

This clone is deemed medium-sized (0.01 to 0.1%). Being one base from a much bigger clone, this may be a read error. This sample includes further DNA sequences coding for the same CDR3. The rearrangement joins TRGV9 to TRGJ1 or TRGJ2. Germline CDR1 is GITISATS and CDR2 is ISYDGTV (reference sequence). CDR3 length equals 11 residues. CDR3 nucleotides: TGTGCCTTGTGGGAGGTGAATAAGAAGCTCTTT. Protein: CALWEVNKKLF.

In this sample, this clone is large (0.1 to 1%). This is likely an artifact of a read error, given a far larger clone one base away. The same CDR3 is also encoded by other DNA sequences in this sample. This chain joins TRGV9 and TRGJP. The CDR3 extends over 16 amino acids. With V trimmed by 3 bases and J by 3 bases, 2 bases remained unmatched. Germline CDR1 reads GITISATS; CDR2 reads ISYDGTV (reference sequence). The CDR3 reads CALWELQELGKKIKVF. The CDR3 bases are TGTGCCTTGTGGGAGTTGCAAGAGTTGGGCAAAAAAATCAAGGTATTT.